The 6 T cell receptor beta chains below all came from one sample that was sequenced in a study of T-cell memory formation after mild COVID-19. TCRdb fed the 5' RACE reads into MiXCR, producing one record per CDR3 protein. The sample lists roughly 510,000 distinct CDR3 sequences; about 18% were seen once. Sequencing was carried out using PBMCs or a T cell subset sorted from them (not recorded which). The receptors derive from an adult woman who had mild COVID-19 (a few samples of this study predate the infection). Cell type and time point are not known.

V is TRBV7-6 and J is TRBJ1-1; D is undetermined. Germline CDR1 and CDR2: SGHVS and FNYEAQ. The CDR3 loop spans 15 amino acids. Trimming took off 1 base at V and 0 bases at J, with 9 bases between the two ends. CDR3 sequence (DNA): TGTGCCAGCAGCTTAGAGATAAAAATGAACACTGAAGCTTTCTTT. This gives the protein CASSLEIKMNTEAFF.

This clonotype was observed a handful of times. The chain is built from TRBV7-8 and TRBJ1-1; tentative D call: TRBD1 (5 bases). Germline V gives CDR1 SGHVS, CDR2 FQNEAQ. CDR3 length: 14 residues. Trimming shortened V by 0 bases and J by 7 bases, and 12 bases separated the two germline ends. Written as DNA, the CDR3 is TGTGCCAGCAGCTTAGCGAGAGGACACCTTGAAGCTTTCTTT. Amino acids: CASSLARGHLEAFF.

The chain is built from TRBV7-9 and TRBJ2-1, with 7 bases fitting TRBD2. Looked up from germline, CDR1 is SEHNR and CDR2 is FQNEAQ (reference sequence). V lost 4 bases and J lost 6; bases outside the gene matches: 6. This CDR3 region has 14 residues. The CDR3 is CASSSGGSLNEQFF. The CDR3 DNA follows: TGTGCCAGCAGCTCGGGCGGGAGCCTCAATGAGCAGTTCTTC.

This clonotype was seen more than once but under ten times. The chain recombines TRBV11-2 with TRBJ2-3; TRBD2 matches at 13 bases. CDR1 is SGHAT, CDR2 FQNNGV, per germline. V lost 4 bases, J lost 4 bases, and 14 bases stayed unmatched. The CDR3 is made up of 19 amino acids. CDR3 region: CASSSDGRTSGSGADTQYF. CDR3 in DNA: TGTGCCAGCAGCTCGGATGGAAGGACTAGCGGGAGCGGTGCAGATACGCAGTATTTT.

The CDR3 is CASSLGEAGTQYF. The CDR3 nucleotides read TGTGCCAGCAGCCTTGGGGAAGCAGGGACCCAGTACTTC. J is TRBJ2-5 and V is TRBV7-8; the D is unclear. Germline-derived CDR1 and CDR2 are SGHVS and FQNEAQ. Trimming cost V 5 bases and J 7 bases, with 14 bases left between them. The CDR3 loop spans 13 amino acids.

This clonotype was recorded at least ten times. In nucleotides, the CDR3 is TGCAGTGCTAGGGGCCGACTAGCGGGAAGTGAGCAGTACTTC. This codes for CSARGRLAGSEQYF. This chain links TRBV20-1 with TRBJ2-7, with 11 nucleotides matching TRBD2. The germline gives CDR1 DFQATT, CDR2 SNEGSKA (reference sequence). V shed 3 bases and J 7 bases; nucleotides not matched to a gene: 8. This CDR3 spans 14 amino acids.